This T cell receptor beta chain was sequenced in a study of T cells in Graves' hyperthyroidism and ophthalmopathy. The CDR3 has 13 amino acids. Trimming at V came to 10 bases and at J to 4 bases, leaving 8 bases not matched to a gene. The V gene's germline CDR1 is SGHRS and CDR2 YFSETQ. Active moderate-to-severe ophthalmopathy, Clinical Activity Score at least 3, NOSPECS at least 4, under 3 months' duration. Diagnoses used clinical symptoms, serum thyroxine and TRAb, thyroid ultrasound and orbital computed tomography. Study results and caveats: A model of 13 V-J pairs discriminated ophthalmopathy from stable hyperthyroidism.

There were TCR beta CDR3 regions amplified from RNA transcripts. HTBI primers were the set used in a first-round RT-PCR of the TCR CDR3. From the multiplex PCR reads, TCRdb called clonotypes with MiXCR, one entry per CDR3 protein. The data show about half a million distinct CDR3 sequences, 24% seen once. In the case of this clonotype: Its antigen remains unknown.

Sequenced material: blood. The chain employs TRBV5-1 and TRBJ2-7; 10 nucleotides match TRBD1. The clonotype was recovered from a young woman with Graves' ophthalmopathy. Here the CDR3 DNA reads TGCGCCGGAGACAGGGGGCGTGGGTACGAGCAGTACTTC. This translates into CAGDRGRGYEQYF. Combining the CDR3 with reference TRBV5-1 and TRBJ2-7 gives the whole variable domain KAGVTQTPRYLIKTRGQQVTLSCSPISGHRSVSWYQQTPGQGLQFLFEYFSETQRNKGNFPGRFSGRQFSNSRSEMNVSTLELGDSALYLCAGDRGRGYEQYFGPGTRLTVT.